One and the same sample provided the 30 T cell receptor beta chains below, sequenced in a study of T-cell memory formation after mild COVID-19. TCRdb recomputed calls from the 5' RACE reads with MiXCR, one row per CDR3 protein. The sample consists of fewer than 450,000 distinct CDR3 sequences, roughly 21% of them appearing once. The material sequenced was PBMCs or a T cell subset sorted from them (not recorded which). Source of these receptors: an adult woman who had mild COVID-19 (a few samples of this study predate the infection). Cell type and time point are not known.

V is TRBV7-3 and J is TRBJ1-1; D is ambiguous. The germline CDR1 and CDR2 sequences are SGHTA and FQGTGA. The V end was cut by 5 bases, the J end by 1 base, with 11 bases between. The length of the CDR3 is 14 residues. CDR3 nucleotides: TGTGCCAGCAGCGCCTGGACGAGGAACACTGAAGCTTTCTTT. This gives the protein CASSAWTRNTEAFF. Based on the CDR3 plus reference TRBV7-3 and TRBJ1-1, the full variable domain is GAGVSQTPSNKVTEKGKYVELRCDPISGHTALYWYRQSLGQGPEFLIYFQGTGAADDSGLPNDRFFAVRPEGSVSTLKIQRTERGDSAVYLCASSAWTRNTEAFFGQGTRLTVV.

The chain has TRBV24-1 and TRBJ2-7; D may be TRBD2 (5 bases). Germline CDR1 is KGHDR and CDR2 is SFDVKD. The CDR3 contains 14 residues. V shed 2 bases and J shed 7 bases, with 14 bases lying between them. In nucleotides, the CDR3 is TGTGCCACCAGTGATTCTGGACTCCTCGGGGAGCAGTACTTC. It translates to CATSDSGLLGEQYF.

The V gene is TRBV7-3, the J gene TRBJ2-2; TRBD2 matches 12 bases. The CDR3 runs 16 residues. CDR1 and CDR2 (germline): SGHTA, FQGTGA. Trimming removed 2 bases from V and 4 bases from J; junction bases left unmatched: 2. CDR3 loop: CASSLGGLAGTGELFF. The CDR3 DNA reads TGTGCCAGCAGCTTAGGGGGACTAGCGGGCACCGGGGAGCTGTTTTTT.

This clonotype was found a few times. In nucleotides, the CDR3 is TGTGCCAGCAGCCAAGATTCTGGGGGGCCGAACAATGAGCAGTTCTTC. As protein: CASSQDSGGPNNEQFF. The chain employs TRBV14 and TRBJ2-1, with D possibly called TRBD1 or TRBD2 (6 bases each). The CDR3 loop spans 16 amino acids. Germline loops: CDR1 SGHDN, CDR2 FVKESK. V was shortened by 0 bases and J by 5 bases, with 14 bases between the two germline ends. Drawing the rest from reference TRBV14 and TRBJ2-1, the complete variable domain is EAGVTQFPSHSVIEKGQTVTLRCDPISGHDNLYWYRRVMGKEIKFLLHFVKESKQDESGMPNNRFLAERTGGTYSTLKVQPAELEDSGVYFCASSQDSGGPNNEQFFGPGTRLTVL.

This chain connects TRBV4-1 to TRBJ2-7; TRBD1 matches 8 bases. Per germline, CDR1 MGHRA and CDR2 YSYEKL. The V segment lost 5 bases and the J segment 4 bases; nucleotides outside the gene matches: 10. This CDR3 comprises 15 residues. The CDR3 is CASSYLPGGSYEQYF. CDR3 sequence (DNA): TGCGCCAGCAGCTATCTCCCAGGGGGCTCGTACGAGCAGTACTTC.

CDR3 sequence reads: CASTSEGASGGQRHEQYF. The CDR3 DNA reads as TGTGCCAGCACTTCTGAGGGGGCTAGCGGGGGCCAGAGGCACGAGCAGTACTTC. The chain joins TRBV2 to TRBJ2-7; TRBD2 matches at 10 bases. V lost 7 bases to trimming and J lost 5 bases; unmatched junction nucleotides: 20. CDR1 is SNHLY and CDR2 is FYNNEI in the germline V gene. The CDR3 is 18 amino acids.

This clonotype was counted ten times or more. The chain combines TRBV9 with TRBJ2-7, with 11 bases aligning to TRBD1. CDR1 is SGDLS, CDR2 YYNGEE, per germline. The CDR3 contains 14 residues. After removal of 3 bases from V and 5 bases from J, the junction contained 4 bases not matched to a gene. DNA for the CDR3: TGTGCCAGCAGCGGTGGACAGGGGGCGAACGAGCAGTACTTC. Encoded protein: CASSGGQGANEQYF.

This chain links TRBV11-2 with TRBJ2-7, with 7 positions matching TRBD2. From germline, CDR1 is SGHAT and CDR2 FQNNGV. The CDR3 loop spans 19 amino acids. V lost 2 bases to trimming and J lost 0 bases; unmatched junction nucleotides: 16. DNA for the CDR3: TGTGCCAGCAGCTTACGACCCCCCCGGTTGGGGGGGAGCTCCTACGAGCAGTACTTC. Its protein product is CASSLRPPRLGGSSYEQYF.

This clonotype was seen a handful of times. The chain employs TRBV18 and TRBJ2-1, with D tentatively TRBD1 or TRBD2 (5 bases each). CDR1 KGHSH and CDR2 LQKENI come from the germline V gene. This CDR3 has 17 residues. The V end lost 6 bases, the J end lost 5 bases, and 23 bases lay between the germline ends. The chain's CDR3 is CASSRFDTGTPHNEQFF. The CDR3 coding sequence is TGTGCCAGCTCGCGATTCGACACCGGGACCCCCCACAATGAGCAGTTCTTC.

This sequence joins TRBV5-4 and TRBJ2-7; 8 bases match TRBD2. Germline V gives CDR1 SGHNT, CDR2 YYREEE (reference sequence). This CDR3 comprises 14 residues. V lost 1 base, J lost 2 bases, and 2 bases stayed unmatched. CDR3 in amino acids: CASSLNGRAYEQYF. CDR3 nucleotide sequence: TGTGCCAGCAGCTTGAACGGGAGGGCCTACGAGCAGTACTTC.

The chain has TRBV12-3 or TRBV12-4 and TRBJ2-1, with 11 bases that match TRBD2. The CDR3 runs to 14 residues. The junction had 8 bases not matched to a gene; V was cut back by 11 bases and J by 5 bases. This CDR3 reads CAGGTSGRNNEQFF. The CDR3 DNA reads as TGTGCCGGAGGGACTAGCGGTAGAAACAATGAGCAGTTCTTC.

This clonotype was seen a handful of times. The CDR3 DNA reads as TGCAGCGTTGACGGTCAGTCTCCCCCCAATGAGCAGTTCTTC. Its protein is CSVDGQSPPNEQFF. The gene calls are TRBV29-1 and TRBJ2-1; no firm D call. This CDR3 is built from 14 residues. V lost 3 bases to trimming and J lost 6 bases, with 15 bases between them. Germline V lookup: CDR1 SQVTM, CDR2 ANQGSEA.

The chain carries TRBV2 and TRBJ1-1; possibly TRBD1 for D (5 bases). Trimming pared 11 bases from V and 0 bases from J, leaving 13 bases between. The V gene's germline CDR1 is SNHLY and CDR2 FYNNEI. CDR3 length equals 13 residues. The DNA of the CDR3 is TGTGCCCGATCGGGGGGGATGAACACTGAAGCTTTCTTT. It is translated as CARSGGMNTEAFF.

About this clonotype: An end of the junction does not agree with germline; a read error may underlie this. The chain recombines TRBV10-3 with TRBJ2-7, with 7 bases matching TRBD1. In germline, CDR1 is ENHRY, CDR2 SYGVKD. The CDR3 runs 15 residues. CDR3 in amino acids: CAISESGTAPYEQYF. The DNA of the CDR3 is TGTGCCATCAGCGAGTCTGGGACAGCCCCCTACGAGCAGTACTTC.

This clonotype was observed a few times. This rearrangement joins TRBV20-1 to TRBJ2-7, with D unclear. Germline assignment: CDR1 DFQATT and CDR2 SNEGSKA (reference sequence). Trimming removed 6 bases at V and 1 base at J, with 16 bases between. The CDR3 length is 14 residues. The CDR3 sequence: CSARYLGSSYEQYF. CDR3 sequence (DNA): TGCAGTGCCCGCTACCTAGGGTCATCCTACGAGCAGTACTTC.

Only a few counts were recorded for this clonotype. The chain is built from TRBV6-2 or TRBV6-3 and TRBJ2-4; D is perhaps TRBD1 or TRBD2 (5 bases each). The CDR3 is made up of 15 amino acids. Per germline, CDR1 MNHEY and CDR2 SVGEGT. V lost 8 bases, J lost 0 bases, and 14 bases lay in between. DNA for the CDR3: TGTGCCAGCTGCCCCGAGGGGACAGCCAAAAACATTCAGTACTTC. Protein product: CASCPEGTAKNIQYF.

The V gene is TRBV3-1, the J gene TRBJ2-5; 7 bases are shared with TRBD1. Trimming cost V 0 bases and J 5 bases; bases outside gene matches: 9. Germline lookup yields CDR1 LGHDT and CDR2 YNNKEL (reference sequence). The CDR3 contains 16 residues. DNA for the CDR3: TGTGCCAGCAGCCAAGATCTAGGGGGCGGTGAGGAGACCCAGTACTTC. Its translation is CASSQDLGGGEETQYF.

The V gene is TRBV3-1, the J gene TRBJ2-2, with TRBD1 matching 9 bases. The CDR3 is 15 amino acids. J lost 4 bases, V lost 4 bases, and 4 bases had no gene match. Germline V lookup: CDR1 LGHDT, CDR2 YNNKEL (reference sequence). The CDR3 loop is CASSRKTGGTGELFF. The DNA for the CDR3 is TGTGCCAGCAGCCGGAAGACAGGGGGCACCGGGGAGCTGTTTTTT. The full variable domain, its missing parts supplied by reference TRBV3-1 and TRBJ2-2, is DTAVSQTPKYLVTQMGNDKSIKCEQNLGHDTMYWYKQDSKKFLKIMFSYNNKELIINETVPNRFSPKSPDKAHLNLHINSLELGDSAVYFCASSRKTGGTGELFFGEGSRLTVL.

This clonotype was found once. The chain joins TRBV28 to TRBJ2-1; weak D call: TRBD2 (8 bases). The CDR3 spans 19 residues. Germline values: CDR1 MDHEN, CDR2 SYDVKM. V was trimmed by 6 bases and J by 5 bases, leaving 29 bases between them. The CDR3, as DNA: TGTGCCAGCAGCACGACAGGGTCCTGGGCTAGCGGGCCGAACAATGAGCAGTTCTTC. Protein sequence: CASSTTGSWASGPNNEQFF.

This clonotype was observed at least ten times. This chain joins TRBV12-3 or TRBV12-4 and TRBJ2-3; TRBD2 aligns across 9 bases. This CDR3 comprises 17 residues. V shed 8 bases and J 6 bases; nucleotides not matched to a gene: 18. The CDR3 loop reads CASSTSSSSSGTDTQYF. CDR3 DNA: TGTGCCAGCTCGACCTCTTCCTCGTCTAGCGGGACCGATACGCAGTATTTT.

This rearrangement joins TRBV6-4 to TRBJ2-1; D possibly corresponds to TRBD2 (6 bases). From germline, CDR1 is MRHNA and CDR2 SNTAGT. This CDR3 is 16 amino acids long. Trimming cost V 3 bases and J 8 bases, with 20 bases left between them. CDR3 in DNA: TGTGCCAGCAGTGAAGGTGCGGGGAAGGGGTCCGATGAGCAGTTCTTC. It translates to CASSEGAGKGSDEQFF.

This clonotype was observed at least ten times. Germline is not matched at one junction end, which may reflect a read error. J is TRBJ2-7 and V is TRBV5-1, with 8 bases that match TRBD2. This CDR3 comprises 13 residues. Looked up from germline, CDR1 is SGHRS and CDR2 is YFSETQ. The DNA for the CDR3 is TGTGCCAGCAGCTTAGCGGGGCCATACGAGCAGTACTTC. It encodes CASSLAGPYEQYF. Using reference TRBV5-1 and TRBJ2-7 for the parts outside the CDR3, the full variable domain is KAGVTQTPRYLIKTRGQQVTLSCSPISGHRSVSWYQQTPGQGLQFLFEYFSETQRNKGNFPGRFSGRQFSNSRSEMNVSTLELGDSALYLCASSLAGPYEQYFGPGTRLTVT.

This clonotype was detected only a few times. V usage is TRBV20-1 and J usage is TRBJ1-1; D unresolved. Germline V lookup: CDR1 DFQATT, CDR2 SNEGSKA (reference sequence). This CDR3 region has 12 residues. Trimming took 1 base from V and 5 from J, leaving 8 bases between them. The CDR3 is CSARGTRTEAFF. CDR3 nucleotide sequence: TGCAGTGCTAGAGGCACGAGAACTGAAGCTTTCTTT.

The V call is TRBV6-2 or TRBV6-3, the J call TRBJ1-1; D remains ambiguous. Germline CDR1 reads MNHEY; CDR2 reads SVGEGT. The ends were cut back, 2 bases at V and 1 base at J, with 14 bases in the middle. The CDR3 totals 16 residues. CDR3 amino acids: CASSYGGIPTNTEAFF. The CDR3 DNA reads TGTGCCAGCAGTTACGGAGGGATACCTACGAACACTGAAGCTTTCTTT.

The CDR3 here is CASSYGLADTDTQYF. The CDR3 DNA is TGTGCCAGCAGTTATGGACTAGCGGACACAGATACGCAGTATTTT. The rearrangement uses TRBV7-9 and TRBJ2-3; 10 nucleotides match TRBD2. Germline V lookup: CDR1 SEHNR, CDR2 FQNEAQ (reference sequence). The CDR3 spans 15 residues. Unmatched junction bases numbered 5, after V lost 6 bases and J lost 2 bases.

The gene calls are TRBV3-1 and TRBJ1-1; 9 nucleotides match TRBD1. From germline, CDR1 is LGHDT and CDR2 YNNKEL (reference sequence). Germline trimming cut 2 bases from V and 1 base from J; bases unmatched to any gene: 8. The CDR3 runs 17 residues. This chain's CDR3 is CASSQRVGQGPNTEAFF. Here the CDR3 DNA reads TGTGCCAGCAGCCAAAGAGTCGGACAGGGGCCGAACACTGAAGCTTTCTTT.

This chain joins TRBV5-1 and TRBJ2-2; D gene uncertain. Germline V CDR1 and CDR2: SGHRS, YFSETQ. V was clipped by 7 bases and J by 0 bases, with 13 bases between them. The CDR3 sequence is 15 residues long. CDR3 loop: CASWKGGTNTGELFF. In DNA, the CDR3 is TGCGCCAGCTGGAAAGGTGGCACGAACACCGGGGAGCTGTTTTTT. Full variable domain (outside the CDR3, taken from reference TRBV5-1 and TRBJ2-2): KAGVTQTPRYLIKTRGQQVTLSCSPISGHRSVSWYQQTPGQGLQFLFEYFSETQRNKGNFPGRFSGRQFSNSRSEMNVSTLELGDSALYLCASWKGGTNTGELFFGEGSRLTVL.

This clonotype was counted between two and nine times. The J gene is TRBJ1-1, the V gene TRBV3-1; D is ambiguous. V gave up 0 bases and J gave up 5 bases, with 13 bases separating them. The germline CDR1 and CDR2 sequences are LGHDT and YNNKEL (reference sequence). The CDR3 is 15 residues long. CDR3 sequence reads: CASSQDGRVGTEAFF. CDR3 in DNA: TGTGCCAGCAGCCAAGATGGACGAGTGGGGACTGAAGCTTTCTTT.

The chain has TRBV5-1 and TRBJ2-3; 8 bases match TRBD2. J lost 6 bases, V lost 4 bases, and 7 bases had no gene match. Germline V gene sequence: CDR1 SGHRS, CDR2 YFSETQ. This CDR3 region has 14 residues. In nucleotides, the CDR3 is TGCGCCAGCAGCCAGCGGACTAGCCCGGATACGCAGTATTTT. Amino acid sequence: CASSQRTSPDTQYF.

V and J are TRBV18 and TRBJ2-1; 9 positions match TRBD1. The CDR3 extends over 14 amino acids. V gave up 5 bases and J gave up 7 bases; unmatched junction bases: 6. Germline CDR1 reads KGHSH; CDR2 reads LQKENI. In DNA form, the CDR3 reads TGTGCCAGCTCATACCGGGACAGGGCAAATGAGCAGTTCTTC. Translating gives CASSYRDRANEQFF.